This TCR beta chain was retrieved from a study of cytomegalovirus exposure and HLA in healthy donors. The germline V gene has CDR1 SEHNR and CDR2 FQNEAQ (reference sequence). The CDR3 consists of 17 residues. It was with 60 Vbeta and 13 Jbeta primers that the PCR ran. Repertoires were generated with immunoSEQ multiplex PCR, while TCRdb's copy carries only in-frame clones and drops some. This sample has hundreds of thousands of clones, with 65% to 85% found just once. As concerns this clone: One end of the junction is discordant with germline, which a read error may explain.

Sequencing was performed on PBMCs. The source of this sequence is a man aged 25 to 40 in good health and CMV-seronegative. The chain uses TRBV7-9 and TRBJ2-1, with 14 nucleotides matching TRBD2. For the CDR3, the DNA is TGTTCCAGCAGCACCCGACTAGCGGGGGGGCGGTTGAATGAGCAGTTCTTC. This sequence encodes CSSSTRLAGGRLNEQFF.